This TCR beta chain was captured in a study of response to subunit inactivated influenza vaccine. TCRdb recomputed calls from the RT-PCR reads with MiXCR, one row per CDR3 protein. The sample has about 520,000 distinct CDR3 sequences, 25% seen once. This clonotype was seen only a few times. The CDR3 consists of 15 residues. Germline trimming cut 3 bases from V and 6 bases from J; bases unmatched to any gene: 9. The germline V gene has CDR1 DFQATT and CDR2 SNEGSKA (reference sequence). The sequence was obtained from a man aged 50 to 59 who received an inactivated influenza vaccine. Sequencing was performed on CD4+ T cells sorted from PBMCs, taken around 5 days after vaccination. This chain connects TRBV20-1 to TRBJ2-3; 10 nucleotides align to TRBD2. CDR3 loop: CSARTSGGARDTQYF. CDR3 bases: TGCAGTGCTAGGACCAGCGGGGGGGCCCGGGATACGCAGTATTTT.